The source of this TCR beta chain is a study of T cells in Graves' hyperthyroidism and ophthalmopathy. Germline V CDR1 and CDR2: SQVTM, ANQGSEA. The length of the CDR3 is 14 residues. Between the trimmed V and J ends, which lost 3 bases and 4 bases, there was a span of 15 bases. Not enrolled were patients with uncontrolled infection, other autoimmune disease, pregnancy or lactation. The source material, RNA transcripts, was used to amplify TCR beta CDR3 regions. The HTBI primer set served for first-round RT-PCR of the TCR CDR3. TCRdb re-derived calls from the multiplex PCR reads in MiXCR, one entry per CDR3 protein. The table records nearly 750,000 distinct CDR3 sequences, approximately 36% of them present only once. This clonotype occurred many times.

This TCR was recovered from a woman aged 35 to 49 with Graves' hyperthyroidism. Sample: blood. The rearrangement uses TRBV29-1 and TRBJ1-1, with D maybe TRBD1 (5 bases). The CDR3 sequence: CSVERGGKSTEAFF. For the CDR3, the DNA is TGCAGCGTTGAGCGTGGGGGAAAGAGCACTGAAGCTTTCTTT.